The clone carrying this T cell receptor beta chain was seen at least ten times. The sample comes from a study of response to subunit inactivated influenza vaccine. Germline V CDR1 and CDR2: SGHRS, YFSETQ. The CDR3 runs 13 residues. V was shortened by 2 bases and J by 6 bases, with 12 bases between the two germline ends. TCRdb fed the RT-PCR reads into MiXCR, producing one record per CDR3 protein. The data hold some 540,000 distinct CDR3 sequences, with roughly 23% observed a single time. These same records also appear under a second study, on T cells expressing NK-cell markers. From that study: In generating TCR beta cDNA, 5'RACE template switching with UMIs was used. Sorted CD3+CD56+NKG2C+, CD3+CD56+NKG2C- and CD3+CD56-NKG2C+ T-cell subsets were beta-chain profiled. Seven of the eight sequenced donors were HCMV-seropositive; one was seronegative. Restriction of the sorted population to alpha-beta TCR T cells was achieved in several experiments with an anti-gamma-delta TCR antibody. These clonotypes, the leaders elsewhere, also led the CD3+CD56-NKG2C+ fraction in several donors.

The receptor was isolated from a man in his forties or fifties who received an inactivated influenza vaccine. The chain employs TRBV5-1 and TRBJ2-7; D is possibly TRBD1 (6 bases). The specimen was CD4+ T cells sorted from PBMCs, collected about 12 days after vaccination. The CDR3 region is CASSLQGVSEQYF. The DNA for the CDR3 is TGCGCCAGCAGCTTACAGGGTGTTAGCGAGCAGTACTTC. The whole variable domain, filled in from reference TRBV5-1 and TRBJ2-7, reads KAGVTQTPRYLIKTRGQQVTLSCSPISGHRSVSWYQQTPGQGLQFLFEYFSETQRNKGNFPGRFSGRQFSNSRSEMNVSTLELGDSALYLCASSLQGVSEQYFGPGTRLTVT.